The TCR beta chain under discussion was sequenced for a study of blood T cell repertoires in COVID-19. Study-wide background: Acute and convalescent COVID-19 samples came from the United States, Italy and Spain. From T cells, B-cell-depleted T cells, or PBMCs came the material, which was cDNA or gDNA.

CDR3 length: 13 residues. V dropped 5 bases and J dropped 16; count of bases not matched to a gene: 14. Germline CDR1 reads MDHEN; CDR2 reads SYDVKM. The data were produced by immunoSEQ multiplex PCR, yet TCRdb's version contains in-frame clones alone and is incomplete. The sample carries over 350,000 clones, approximately 90% recorded once. Sequencing was performed on peripheral blood. The TCR was taken from a woman aged 25 to 45 with acute or convalescent COVID-19. The chain recombines TRBV28 with TRBJ1-5, with 7 nucleotides matching TRBD1. The CDR3 coding sequence is TGTGCCAGCAGTGAAGAGGGACAGCGACCTCTTCATTTT. It codes for CASSEEGQRPLHF.